The 17 T cell receptor beta chains below come from one sample, sequenced in a study of identical twins. TCRdb re-called the 5' RACE reads through MiXCR, storing one row per CDR3 protein. This table holds more than 1.5 million distinct CDR3 sequences, around 33% found once. Sequenced material: cord blood. The source of these receptors is a newborn girl in good health.

This clonotype came up a few times. V and J are TRBV6-5 and TRBJ2-3; 12 bases align to TRBD2. CDR3 size: 19 residues. In germline, CDR1 is MNHEY, CDR2 SVGAGI. The V and J ends lost 2 bases and 1 base, in that order; junction bases with no gene match: 10. Written as DNA, the CDR3 is TGTGCCAGCAGTTACGGTCTACGACTAGCGGGAGCGGGCACAGATACGCAGTATTTT. Encoded protein: CASSYGLRLAGAGTDTQYF.

This clonotype was picked up a small number of times. The CDR3 DNA sequence: TGTGCCAGCAGCTTAGTAACAGGGAAAGGCTACACCTTC. Translation: CASSLVTGKGYTF. The rearrangement links TRBV11-2 to TRBJ1-2; D is perhaps TRBD1 (6 bases). CDR3 length: 13 amino acids. Germline loops: CDR1 SGHAT, CDR2 FQNNGV. Trimming pared 1 base from V and 8 bases from J, leaving 11 bases between.

This clonotype was observed many times. This rearrangement joins TRBV20-1 to TRBJ2-1; TRBD2 might be the D (5 bases). The V gene's germline CDR1 is DFQATT and CDR2 SNEGSKA (reference sequence). V dropped 1 base and J dropped 0 bases, with 10 bases sitting between them. The CDR3 has 15 amino acids. Written as DNA, the CDR3 is TGCAGTGCTAGAGCGAGCGGAAGCTCCTACAATGAGCAGTTCTTC. Translation gives CSARASGSSYNEQFF.

In this sample, this clonotype turned up a few times. The gene calls are TRBV4-1 and TRBJ2-1; 10 positions match TRBD2. Trimming took 2 bases from V and 8 from J; bases not matched to a gene: 6. The germline V gene encodes CDR1 MGHRA and CDR2 YSYEKL. The CDR3 sequence is 15 residues long. CDR3 bases: TGCGCCAGCAGCCAAAGCGGGGGGGCAAGCGATGAGCAGTTCTTC. This encodes CASSQSGGASDEQFF.

The chain joins TRBV7-9 to TRBJ1-1; D is possibly TRBD1 (5 bases). Germline lookup yields CDR1 SEHNR and CDR2 FQNEAQ (reference sequence). The CDR3 sequence is 15 residues long. Trimming shortened V by 0 bases and J by 4 bases, and 12 bases separated the two germline ends. The CDR3 coding sequence is TGTGCCAGCAGCTTAGCCGGGACCGGGAGCACTGAAGCTTTCTTT. Its protein product is CASSLAGTGSTEAFF. Variable domain in full (rest from reference TRBV7-9 and TRBJ1-1): DTGVSQNPRHKITKRGQNVTFRCDPISEHNRLYWYRQTLGQGPEFLTYFQNEAQLEKSRLLSDRFSAERPKGSFSTLEIQRTEQGDSAMYLCASSLAGTGSTEAFFGQGTRLTVV.

The sample holds a few counts of this clonotype. This chain connects TRBV6-5 to TRBJ2-7, with TRBD1 matching 8 bases. The CDR3 spans 15 residues. The junction had 7 bases not matched to a gene; V was cut back by 6 bases and J by 0 bases. The germline CDR1 and CDR2 sequences are MNHEY and SVGAGI. CDR3 coding DNA: TGTGCCAGCAGGAACTACGGACAGGGCTCCTACGAGCAGTACTTC. As protein: CASRNYGQGSYEQYF.

This clonotype has just a few counts. The chain is built from TRBV28 and TRBJ1-5; a possible D gene is TRBD1 (6 bases). Germline V gives CDR1 MDHEN, CDR2 SYDVKM. V shed 6 bases and J shed 2 bases, with 23 bases lying between them. The CDR3 sequence is 18 residues long. The CDR3 DNA reads TGTGCCAGCAGCCCTCGACCATGGACAGTAAATGGCAATCAGCCCCAGCATTTT. Its protein product is CASSPRPWTVNGNQPQHF.

Many counts were recorded for this clonotype. V usage is TRBV9 and J usage is TRBJ2-1, with D perhaps given as TRBD1 or TRBD2 (6 bases each). The CDR3 has 14 amino acids. The V and J ends lost 0 bases and 9 bases respectively, with 13 bases between them. Germline lookup yields CDR1 SGDLS and CDR2 YYNGEE. For the CDR3, the DNA is TGTGCCAGCAGCGTAGAGAGGGGGGACGGTGAGCAGTTCTTC. Protein: CASSVERGDGEQFF.

V usage is TRBV7-6 and J usage is TRBJ2-5; TRBD2 matches 9 bases. CDR1 and CDR2 (germline): SGHVS, FNYEAQ. CDR3 length: 15 residues. The V segment lost 5 bases and the J segment 4 bases; nucleotides outside the gene matches: 8. The CDR3 DNA follows: TGTGCCAGCAGCCCTGGGGCGGGAGGGCGAGAGACCCAGTACTTC. The encoded protein is CASSPGAGGRETQYF.

This clonotype occurred many times. The V gene is TRBV5-1, the J gene TRBJ2-7; TRBD1 aligns across 7 bases. The V gene's germline CDR1 is SGHRS and CDR2 YFSETQ. CDR3 size: 14 residues. The V gene end was trimmed by 4 bases and the J gene end by 0 bases; junction bases not matched to a gene: 4. In DNA, the CDR3 is TGCGCCAGCAGCCTGACAGGGTACTCCTACGAGCAGTACTTC. This gives the protein CASSLTGYSYEQYF.

This chain joins TRBV5-1 and TRBJ2-3, with D perhaps TRBD1 (6 bases). V was clipped by 1 base and J by 5 bases, with 11 bases between them. Germline V gives CDR1 SGHRS, CDR2 YFSETQ. This CDR3 has 14 residues. CDR3 amino acids: CASSLYREIDTQYF. Here the CDR3 DNA reads TGCGCCAGCAGCTTGTACAGGGAGATAGATACGCAGTATTTT.

A remark on this clonotype: Being one base from a much bigger clone, this may be a read error. The chain couples TRBV29-1 to TRBJ2-7; tentatively, D is TRBD1 (6 bases). Germline lookup yields CDR1 SQVTM and CDR2 ANQGSEA. The CDR3 is 13 amino acids. CDR3 residues: CSAWDMGPSERYF. The CDR3 region has the DNA TGCAGCGCATGGGACATGGGCCCTTCCGAGCGGTACTTC.

V is TRBV9 and J is TRBJ2-5; 7 nucleotides align to TRBD2. Germline V gene data show CDR1 as SGDLS and CDR2 as YYNGEE. The CDR3 length is 12 residues. Losses at the gene ends were 3 bases for V and 11 bases for J; bases not matched to a gene: 7. In nucleotides, the CDR3 is TGTGCCAGCAGCGGCCTCCGGGGGGAGCAGTACTTC. Encoded protein: CASSGLRGEQYF.

The chain carries TRBV6-6 and TRBJ2-1; 9 bases match TRBD2. Germline loops: CDR1 MNHNY, CDR2 SVGAGI (reference sequence). J lost 2 bases, V lost 7 bases, and 6 bases had no gene match. The CDR3 is made up of 15 amino acids. CDR3 loop: CASTCRTSAYNEQFF. The CDR3 coding sequence is TGTGCCAGCACTTGCCGGACTAGCGCCTACAATGAGCAGTTCTTC.

This clonotype was seen many times. V is TRBV5-1 and J is TRBJ2-7; 8 nucleotides line up with TRBD2. The V gene end was trimmed by 0 bases and the J gene end by 1 base; junction bases not matched to a gene: 3. Germline CDR1 reads SGHRS; CDR2 reads YFSETQ. This CDR3 contains 15 residues. The chain's CDR3 is CASSLESGGSYEQYF. The CDR3 DNA follows: TGCGCCAGCAGCTTGGAAAGCGGGGGATCCTACGAGCAGTACTTC.

This clonotype was counted a few times. The chain couples TRBV11-1 to TRBJ2-5, with 10 nucleotides matching TRBD2. Germline loops: CDR1 SGHAT, CDR2 FQDESV (reference sequence). J was trimmed by 0 bases and V by 6 bases; bases with no gene match: 1. CDR3 length: 14 residues. Here the CDR3 DNA reads TGTGCCAGCAGTACTAGCGGGAACCAAGAGACCCAGTACTTC. Protein: CASSTSGNQETQYF.

The chain carries TRBV7-9 and TRBJ2-3; weak D call: TRBD2 (6 bases). CDR3 length: 16 residues. V gave up 2 bases and J gave up 0 bases, with 12 bases separating them. The germline V gene encodes CDR1 SEHNR and CDR2 FQNEAQ (reference sequence). CDR3 in amino acids: CASSLRGGISTDTQYF. The CDR3 DNA reads as TGTGCCAGCAGCTTACGTGGGGGGATTAGCACAGATACGCAGTATTTT.